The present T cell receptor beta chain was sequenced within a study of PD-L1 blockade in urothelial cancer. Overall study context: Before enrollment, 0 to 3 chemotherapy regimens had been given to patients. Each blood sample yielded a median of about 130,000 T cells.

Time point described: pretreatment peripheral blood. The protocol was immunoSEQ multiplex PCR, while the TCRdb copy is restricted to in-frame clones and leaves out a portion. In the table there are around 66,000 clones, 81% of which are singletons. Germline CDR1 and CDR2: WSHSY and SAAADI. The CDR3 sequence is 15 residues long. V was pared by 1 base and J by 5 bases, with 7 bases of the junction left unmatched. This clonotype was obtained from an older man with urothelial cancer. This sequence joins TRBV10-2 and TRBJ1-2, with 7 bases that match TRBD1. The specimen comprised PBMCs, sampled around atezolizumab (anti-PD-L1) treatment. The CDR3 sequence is CASSEFWDRGYGYTF. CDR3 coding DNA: TGCGCCAGCAGTGAGTTTTGGGACAGAGGGTATGGCTACACCTTC.